The sample holds many counts of the clone carrying this T cell receptor beta chain. No antigen is known for it. This sample is drawn from a study of early T cells in non-severe SARS-CoV-2 infection. Whole-study context: Bulk RNA from unsorted whole blood was sequenced; chains were unpaired. Study-wide findings and caveats: Matching against VDJdb likely underestimated virus-specific expansions, favoring anti-spike CD8.

Unique molecular identifiers were added to individual cDNA molecules. TCRdb re-derived calls from the 5' RACE reads in MiXCR, one entry per CDR3 protein. The data show more than 80,000 distinct CDR3 sequences, approximately 14% seen once. Trimming cost V 1 base and J 7 bases, with 13 bases left between them. The CDR3 sequence is 14 residues long. From germline, CDR1 is DFQATT and CDR2 SNEGSKA (reference sequence). The receptor was derived from an adult who was a healthcare worker with PCR-confirmed SARS-CoV-2 infection or an uninfected control (not recorded which). The sequencing input was whole blood. This chain joins TRBV20-1 and TRBJ1-4; perhaps TRBD1 as D (6 bases). CDR3 in DNA: TGCAGTGCTAGAGCGGCCGGGGGCAGTGAAAAACTGTTTTTT. This translates into CSARAAGGSEKLFF.